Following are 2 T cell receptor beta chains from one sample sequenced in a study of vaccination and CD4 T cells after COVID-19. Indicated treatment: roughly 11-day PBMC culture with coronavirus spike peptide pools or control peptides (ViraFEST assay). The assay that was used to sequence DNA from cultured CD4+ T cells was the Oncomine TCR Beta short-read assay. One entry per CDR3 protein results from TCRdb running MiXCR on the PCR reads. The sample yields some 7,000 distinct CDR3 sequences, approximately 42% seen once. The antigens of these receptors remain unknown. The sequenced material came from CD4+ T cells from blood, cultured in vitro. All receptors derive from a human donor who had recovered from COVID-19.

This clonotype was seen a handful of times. The CDR3 bases are TGTGCCAGCGGAAGGAGCACAGATACGCAGTATTTT. Protein product: CASGRSTDTQYF. The rearrangement uses TRBV6-1 and TRBJ2-3, with D uncertain. Trimming took off 8 bases at V and 0 bases at J, with 6 bases between the two ends. CDR1 and CDR2 (germline): MNHNS, SASEGT. The CDR3 spans 12 residues.

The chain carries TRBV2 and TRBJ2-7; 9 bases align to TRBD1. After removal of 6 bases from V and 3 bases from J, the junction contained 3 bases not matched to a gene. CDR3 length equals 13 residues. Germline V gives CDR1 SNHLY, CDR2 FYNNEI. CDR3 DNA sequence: TGTGCCAGCAGGGGACAGGGAGGCTACGAGCAGTACTTC. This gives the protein CASRGQGGYEQYF. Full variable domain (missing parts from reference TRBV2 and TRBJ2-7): EPEVTQTPSHQVTQMGQEVILRCVPISNHLYFYWYRQILGQKVEFLVSFYNNEISEKSEIFDDQFSVERPDGSNFTLKIRSTKLEDSAMYFCASRGQGGYEQYFGPGTRLTVT.